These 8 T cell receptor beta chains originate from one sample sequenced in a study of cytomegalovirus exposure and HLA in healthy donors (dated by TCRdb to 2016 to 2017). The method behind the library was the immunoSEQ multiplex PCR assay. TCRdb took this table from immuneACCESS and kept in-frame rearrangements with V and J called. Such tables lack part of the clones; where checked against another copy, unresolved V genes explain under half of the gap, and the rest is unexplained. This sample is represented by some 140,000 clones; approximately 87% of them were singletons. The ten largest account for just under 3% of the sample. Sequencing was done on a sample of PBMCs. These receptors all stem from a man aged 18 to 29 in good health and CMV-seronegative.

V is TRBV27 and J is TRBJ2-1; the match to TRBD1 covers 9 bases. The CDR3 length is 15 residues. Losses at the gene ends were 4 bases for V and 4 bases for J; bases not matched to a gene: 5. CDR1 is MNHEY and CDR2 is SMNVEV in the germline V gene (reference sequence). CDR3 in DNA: TGTGCCAGCAGTTCGGGACAGGGATCTTACAATGAGCAGTTCTTC. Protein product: CASSSGQGSYNEQFF.

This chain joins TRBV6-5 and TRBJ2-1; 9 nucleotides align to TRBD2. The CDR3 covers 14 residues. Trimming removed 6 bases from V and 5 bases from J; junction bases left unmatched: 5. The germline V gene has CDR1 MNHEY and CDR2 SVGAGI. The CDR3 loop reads CASRASGKNNEQFF. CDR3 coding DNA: TGTGCCAGCAGGGCTAGCGGGAAAAACAATGAGCAGTTCTTC.

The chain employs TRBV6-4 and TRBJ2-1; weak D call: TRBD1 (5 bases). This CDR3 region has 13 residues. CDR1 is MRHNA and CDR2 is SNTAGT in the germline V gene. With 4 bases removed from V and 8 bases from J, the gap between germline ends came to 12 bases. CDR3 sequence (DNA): TGTGCCAGCAGTGTTCACAGGCTCGATGAGCAGTTCTTC. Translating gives CASSVHRLDEQFF.

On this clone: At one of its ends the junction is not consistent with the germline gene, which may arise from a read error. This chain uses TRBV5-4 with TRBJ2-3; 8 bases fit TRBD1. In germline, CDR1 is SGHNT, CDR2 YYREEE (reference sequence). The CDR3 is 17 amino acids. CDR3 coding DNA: TGTGCCAGCACCTTGAACCAGGGGGCTGCTAGCACAGATACGCAGTATTTT. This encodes CASTLNQGAASTDTQYF.

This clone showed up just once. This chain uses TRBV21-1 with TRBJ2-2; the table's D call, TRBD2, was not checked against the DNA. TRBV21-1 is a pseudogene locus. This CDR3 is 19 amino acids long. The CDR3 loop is CASSKRAGSHCANTGELFF. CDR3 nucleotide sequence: TGTGCCAGCAGCAAGAGGGCGGGAAGCCATTGCGCGAACACCGGGGAGCTGTTTTTT.

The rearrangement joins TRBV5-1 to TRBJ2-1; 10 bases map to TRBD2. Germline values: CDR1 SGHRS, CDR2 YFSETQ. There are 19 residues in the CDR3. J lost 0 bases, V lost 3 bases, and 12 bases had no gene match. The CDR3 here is CASSWGPGTSAYSYNEQFF. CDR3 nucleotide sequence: TGCGCCAGCAGCTGGGGCCCCGGGACTAGCGCTTACTCCTACAATGAGCAGTTCTTC.

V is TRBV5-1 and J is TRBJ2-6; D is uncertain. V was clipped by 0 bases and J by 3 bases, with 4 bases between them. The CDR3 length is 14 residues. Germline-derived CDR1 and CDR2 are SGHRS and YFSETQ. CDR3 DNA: TGCGCCAGCAGCTTGGCGGGTGGGGCCAACGTCCTGACTTTC. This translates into CASSLAGGANVLTF.

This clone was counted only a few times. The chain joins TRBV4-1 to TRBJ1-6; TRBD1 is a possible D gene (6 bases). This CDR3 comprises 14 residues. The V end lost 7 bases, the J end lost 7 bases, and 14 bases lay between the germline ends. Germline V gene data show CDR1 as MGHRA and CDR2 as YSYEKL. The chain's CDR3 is CASTRGQGNSPLHF. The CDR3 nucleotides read TGCGCCAGCACACGAGGGCAGGGGAATTCACCCCTCCACTTT.